This T cell receptor (beta chain) is from a study of blood T cells in healthy people across ages (dated by TCRdb to 2014 to 2015). Notes on the research overall: In model experiments, template switching captured roughly one uniquely barcoded TCR beta cDNA molecule for every two T cells. Using deep sequencing normalized with unique cDNA molecular identifiers, the study measured how TCR beta repertoire diversity changes with age. Donors were grouped into four age groups: young (average roughly 15 years), middle-aged (39), aged (over 55) and long-lived (less than 85). The study analyzed two additional independent replicas of 1 million unique cDNA reads from the same blood draw for two donors, one aged 18 to 30 and one aged 80 or older.

CDR1 and CDR2 were assigned from the germline V gene (reference sequence) as DFQATT and SNEGSKA. The CDR3, from cysteine to phenylalanine, totals 15 residues. Here the CDR3 DNA is all that survives: 45 bases in frame from base 1. The trim is 4 bases for V and 8 bases for J, with a gap of 18 bases between the germline ends. The study at large found these results: Observed TCR beta diversity correlated strongly with the percentage of naive T cells measured by flow cytometry. Because the CMV infection status of the donors was unknown, age-related changes in expanded clonotypes may potentially have been confounded. Compared with the aged group, the long-lived group had more naive CD4+ T cells, fewer expanded clones and increased TCR diversity, suggesting age selection. As age increased, observed TCR beta diversity per million T cells dropped in a roughly linear way, and a significant reduction was already evident by age roughly 40. Conclusive comparison of naive and antigen-experienced compartments was prevented by the profiling of bulk unsorted PBMCs. Estimates of total diversity based on one million sequenced T cells were regarded as lower bounds and as underestimates.

The method behind the library was 5' RACE. TCRdb lists the instrument as Illumina HiSeq 2500. A second roughly 7 to 11 cycle PCR used a sample-barcoded 5' primer and a J-beta primer mix. Each TCR beta cDNA molecule received a unique molecular identifier from a template-switch 5' adaptor carrying 12 random nucleotides. Each sample yielded at least 3 million CDR3-containing paired-end reads. First-strand cDNA synthesis was performed from all RNA using the Mint cDNA synthesis kit, with priming by a TRBC-specific oligonucleotide. All cDNA was treated with uracil-DNA glycosylase and then went through a first 18-cycle PCR with the universal primers M1SS and BC2_uni_R. On the study's bioinformatics: Each sample was normalized by randomly selecting 1 million high-quality reads, each carrying a distinct molecular identifier. Instead of being binned into consensus sequences, reads with shared molecular identifiers were discarded. MiTCR, with a Q25 quality threshold and the strictest error-elimination algorithm, was used for CDR3 identification, clonotype clustering and error correction. A nonparametric unseen species model using Euler transformation provided a lower-bound estimate of total TCR beta diversity. The public reads were reprocessed in TCRdb via fastp at Q25 and MiXCR, keeping in-frame beta chains. Rows merge per CDR3 protein into single entries with the most common DNA and genes. The V and J calls shown here were made by TCRdb, not taken from the authors' results. The sample profile shows 1 million or so distinct CDR3 sequences; around 25% of them were found once. The ten largest clones take up less than 0.75% of the sample.

Systemically healthy Caucasian individuals from Russia, roughly 40 in total and aged roughly 6 to 95 years, were included as donors. Each donor gave around 9.5 milliliters of peripheral blood, collected into EDTA-treated Vacutainer tubes. PBMCs were isolated by Ficoll-Paque density-gradient centrifugation, with at least 6 million obtained per sample. Total RNA, at least 6 micrograms per sample, was extracted from PBMCs with Trizol reagent. For every donor, an aliquot of PBMCs went through flow cytometry to measure the percentages of naive CD45RAhigh/CD27high T cells. Of note for this clonotype: Its cognate antigen has yet to be identified. No qualities accompany the bases; no much larger clone lies one base away.

These same records also appear under a second study, on T cells of mothers and their children. The second investigation adds: Donors were nine systemically healthy Caucasian individuals: three mothers and their six children. cDNA synthesis consumed the entire amount of extracted RNA, loaded at approximately 1.6 ug RNA in each 15 ul reaction. In the second PCR, the M1S primer added sample barcodes and 2-4 random nucleotides. Each mother yielded over 9 million TCR beta CDR3 reads and each child 3 million to 3.5 million reads. Thymic selection similarly shapes TCR recombination output in related and unrelated pairs, with minor effect from inherited differences. Related mother-child pairs always showed normalized repertoire overlap that was slightly higher than in unrelated mother-child pairs, though the difference was never significant. No persistent microchimeric T cell clones were detected, at a sensitivity of roughly 99 clones per million clonotypes. In the study, deep NGS was used to compare the TCR beta repertoires of mothers and children, and features distinguishing related mother-child pairs from unrelated individuals were sought. Mothers averaged approximately 41 +/- 4 years of age and children averaged about 10 +/- 4 years. After adapter ligation was performed with NEBNext reagents, the libraries were sequenced on an Illumina HiSeq 2000 with 100+100 nt paired-end reads. Mother and child libraries were prepared a month apart and sequenced in separate runs to prevent cross-contamination. Each donor had between about 500,000 and 2,100,000 distinct TCR beta clonotypes identified. Naive TCR beta clonotypes were estimated from low-frequency clonotypes matched to each donor's FACS-determined naive share, without sorting.

The source is a girl between 2 and 10 years old in good health. Sequenced: blood. The sequence is built from TRBV20-1 and TRBJ1-6; the D gene is perhaps TRBD1, from 6 matching bases. The sequenced DNA: TGCAGTGCTACCGCAACCAGGGGAGGGGATTCACCCCTCCACTTT. This gives the protein CSATATRGGDSPLHF.